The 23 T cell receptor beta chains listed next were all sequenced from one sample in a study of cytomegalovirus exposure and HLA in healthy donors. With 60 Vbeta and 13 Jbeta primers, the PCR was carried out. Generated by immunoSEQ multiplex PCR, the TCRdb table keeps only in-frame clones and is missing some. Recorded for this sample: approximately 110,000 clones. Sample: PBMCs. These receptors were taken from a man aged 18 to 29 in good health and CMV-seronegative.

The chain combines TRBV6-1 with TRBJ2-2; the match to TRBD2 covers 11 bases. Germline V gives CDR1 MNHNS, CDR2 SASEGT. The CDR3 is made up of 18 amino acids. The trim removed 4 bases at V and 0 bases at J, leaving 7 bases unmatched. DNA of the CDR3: TGTGCCAGCAGTGGAGGGGTAGCGGGAGGGGCGAACACCGGGGAGCTGTTTTTT. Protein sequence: CASSGGVAGGANTGELFF.

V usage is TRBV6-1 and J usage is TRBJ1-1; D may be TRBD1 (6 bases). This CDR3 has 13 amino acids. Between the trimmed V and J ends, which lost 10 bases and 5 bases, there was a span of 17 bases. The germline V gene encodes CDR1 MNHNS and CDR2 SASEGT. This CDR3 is CAILQQGWTEAFF. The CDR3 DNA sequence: TGTGCCATCCTCCAACAGGGATGGACTGAAGCTTTCTTT.

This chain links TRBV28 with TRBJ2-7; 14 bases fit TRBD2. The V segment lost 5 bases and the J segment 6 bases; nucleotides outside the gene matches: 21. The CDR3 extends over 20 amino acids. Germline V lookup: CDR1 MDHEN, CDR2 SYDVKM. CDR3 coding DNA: TGTGCCAGCAGTACCGACTTTGAACAGGGTGGACTAGCGGGAGGCACCGAGCAGTACTTC. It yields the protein CASSTDFEQGGLAGGTEQYF. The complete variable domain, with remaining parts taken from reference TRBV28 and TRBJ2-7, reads DVKVTQSSRYLVKRTGEKVFLECVQDMDHENMFWYRQDPGLGLRLIYFSYDVKMKEKGDIPEGYSVSREKKERFSLILESASTNQTSMYLCASSTDFEQGGLAGGTEQYFGPGTRLTVT.

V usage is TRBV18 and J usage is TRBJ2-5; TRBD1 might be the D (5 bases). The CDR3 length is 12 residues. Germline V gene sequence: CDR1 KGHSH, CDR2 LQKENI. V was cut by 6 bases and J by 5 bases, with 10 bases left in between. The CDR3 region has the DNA TGTGCCAGCTCCAGGGATAGGGAGACCCAGTACTTC. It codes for CASSRDRETQYF.

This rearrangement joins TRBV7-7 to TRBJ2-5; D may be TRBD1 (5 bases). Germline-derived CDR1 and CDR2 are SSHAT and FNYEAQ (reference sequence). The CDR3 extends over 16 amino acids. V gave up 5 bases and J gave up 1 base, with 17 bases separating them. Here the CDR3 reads CASSAHGHPVQETQYF. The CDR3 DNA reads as TGTGCCAGCAGCGCTCATGGACACCCGGTCCAAGAGACCCAGTACTTC.

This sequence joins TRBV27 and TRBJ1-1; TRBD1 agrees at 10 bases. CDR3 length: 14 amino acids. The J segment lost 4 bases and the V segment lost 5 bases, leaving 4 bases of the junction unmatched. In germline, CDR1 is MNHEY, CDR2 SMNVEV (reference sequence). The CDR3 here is CASSLRDRGTEAFF. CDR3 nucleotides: TGTGCCAGCAGTCTCAGGGACAGGGGCACTGAAGCTTTCTTT.

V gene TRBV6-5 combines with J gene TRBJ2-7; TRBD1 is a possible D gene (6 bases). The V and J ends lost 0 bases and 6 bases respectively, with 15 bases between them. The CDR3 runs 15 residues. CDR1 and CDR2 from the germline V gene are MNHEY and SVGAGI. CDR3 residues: CASSYSLQGRGEQYF. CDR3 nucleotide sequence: TGTGCCAGCAGTTACTCATTACAGGGTCGGGGCGAGCAGTACTTC.

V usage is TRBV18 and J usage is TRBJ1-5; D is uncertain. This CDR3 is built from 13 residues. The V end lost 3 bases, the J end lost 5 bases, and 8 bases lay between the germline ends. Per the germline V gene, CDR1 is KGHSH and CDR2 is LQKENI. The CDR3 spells CASSPLEDQPQHF. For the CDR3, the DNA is TGTGCCAGCTCACCCTTGGAGGATCAGCCCCAGCATTTT.

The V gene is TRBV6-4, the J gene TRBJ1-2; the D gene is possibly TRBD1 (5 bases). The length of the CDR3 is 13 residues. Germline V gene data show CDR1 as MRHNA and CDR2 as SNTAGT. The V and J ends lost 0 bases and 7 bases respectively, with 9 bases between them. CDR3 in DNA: TGTGCCAGCAGTGACTCAGGGGATGGTGGCTACACCTTC. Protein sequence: CASSDSGDGGYTF.

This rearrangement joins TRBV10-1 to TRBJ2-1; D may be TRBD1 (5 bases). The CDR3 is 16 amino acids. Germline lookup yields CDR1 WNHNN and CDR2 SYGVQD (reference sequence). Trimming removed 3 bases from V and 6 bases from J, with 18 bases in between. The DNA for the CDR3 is TGCGCCAGCAGTGAAGGTATGTGGGGCTATCTCAATGAGCAGTTCTTC. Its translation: CASSEGMWGYLNEQFF.

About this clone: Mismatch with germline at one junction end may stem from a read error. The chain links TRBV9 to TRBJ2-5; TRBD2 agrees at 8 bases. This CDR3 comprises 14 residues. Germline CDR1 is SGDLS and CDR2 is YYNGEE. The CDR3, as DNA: TGTGCCAGCAGCGTAGGGGCTAGCGGGTGGGCCATGGACTTC. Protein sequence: CASSVGASGWAMDF.

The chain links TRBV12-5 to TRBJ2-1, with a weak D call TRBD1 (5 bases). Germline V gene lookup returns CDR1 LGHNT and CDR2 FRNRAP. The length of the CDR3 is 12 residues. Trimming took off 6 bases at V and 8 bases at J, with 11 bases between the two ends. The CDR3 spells CASGHTGDEQFF. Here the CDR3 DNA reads TGTGCTAGTGGACACACAGGTGATGAGCAGTTCTTC.

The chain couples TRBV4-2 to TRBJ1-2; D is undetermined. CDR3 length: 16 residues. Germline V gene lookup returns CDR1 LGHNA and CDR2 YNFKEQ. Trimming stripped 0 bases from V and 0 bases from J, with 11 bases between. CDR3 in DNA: TGTGCCAGCAGCCAAGACGCTCAGGAAGCTAACTATGGCTACACCTTC. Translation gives CASSQDAQEANYGYTF.

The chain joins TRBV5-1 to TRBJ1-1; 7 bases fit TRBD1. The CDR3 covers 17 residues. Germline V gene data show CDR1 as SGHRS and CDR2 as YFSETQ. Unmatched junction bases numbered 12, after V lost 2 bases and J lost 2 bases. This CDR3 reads CASSFLSDRVINTEAFF. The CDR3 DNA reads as TGCGCCAGCAGCTTCCTAAGCGACAGGGTAATCAACACTGAAGCTTTCTTT.

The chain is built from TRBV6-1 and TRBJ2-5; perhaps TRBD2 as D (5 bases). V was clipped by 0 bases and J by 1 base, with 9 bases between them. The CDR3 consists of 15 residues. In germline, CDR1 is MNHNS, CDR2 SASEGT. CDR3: CASSEASEIQETQYF. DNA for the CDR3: TGTGCCAGCAGTGAAGCTAGCGAGATCCAAGAGACCCAGTACTTC.

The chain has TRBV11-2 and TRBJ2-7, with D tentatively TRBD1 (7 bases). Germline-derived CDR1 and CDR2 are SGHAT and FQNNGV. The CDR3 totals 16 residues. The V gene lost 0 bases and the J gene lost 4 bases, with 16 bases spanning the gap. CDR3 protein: CASSLEVPQGGYEQYF. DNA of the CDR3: TGTGCCAGCAGCTTAGAAGTACCTCAGGGGGGTTACGAGCAGTACTTC.

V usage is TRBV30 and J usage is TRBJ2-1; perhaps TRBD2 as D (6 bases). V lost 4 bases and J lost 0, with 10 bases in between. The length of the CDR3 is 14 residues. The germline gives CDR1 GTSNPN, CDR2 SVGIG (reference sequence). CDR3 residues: CAWTFGGSYNEQFF. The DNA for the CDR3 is TGTGCCTGGACCTTCGGGGGCTCCTACAATGAGCAGTTCTTC.

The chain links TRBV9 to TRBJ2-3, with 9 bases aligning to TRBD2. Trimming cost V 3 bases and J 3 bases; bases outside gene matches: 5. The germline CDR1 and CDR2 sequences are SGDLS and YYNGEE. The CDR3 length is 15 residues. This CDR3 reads CASSARLAGTDTQYF. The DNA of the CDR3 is TGTGCCAGCAGCGCCCGTCTAGCGGGGACAGATACGCAGTATTTT.

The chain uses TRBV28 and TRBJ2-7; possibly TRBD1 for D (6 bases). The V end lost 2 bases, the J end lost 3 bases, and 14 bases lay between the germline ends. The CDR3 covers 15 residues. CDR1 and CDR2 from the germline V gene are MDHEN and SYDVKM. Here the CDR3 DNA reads TGTGCCAGCAGTTTAGTGGGGACAAAAAACTACGAGCAGTACTTC. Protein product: CASSLVGTKNYEQYF. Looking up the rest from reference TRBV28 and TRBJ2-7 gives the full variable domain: DVKVTQSSRYLVKRTGEKVFLECVQDMDHENMFWYRQDPGLGLRLIYFSYDVKMKEKGDIPEGYSVSREKKERFSLILESASTNQTSMYLCASSLVGTKNYEQYFGPGTRLTVT.

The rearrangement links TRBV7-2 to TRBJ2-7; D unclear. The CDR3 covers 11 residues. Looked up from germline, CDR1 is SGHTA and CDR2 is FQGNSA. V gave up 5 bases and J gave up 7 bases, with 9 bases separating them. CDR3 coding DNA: TGTGCCAGCAGCCGCACTTCGGAGCAGTACTTC. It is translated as CASSRTSEQYF.

DNA for the CDR3: TGTGCCAGCTCACCCGCGGTGGGGGGAATCGACGGGGAGCTGTTTTTT. This codes for CASSPAVGGIDGELFF. The chain uses TRBV18 and TRBJ2-2, with D perhaps matching TRBD2 (6 bases). Germline loops: CDR1 KGHSH, CDR2 LQKENI. V was trimmed by 3 bases and J by 7 bases, leaving 18 bases between them. The CDR3 is 16 amino acids. The variable domain in full, with the rest retrieved from reference TRBV18 and TRBJ2-2, is NAGVMQNPRHLVRRRGQEARLRCSPMKGHSHVYWYRQLPEEGLKFMVYLQKENIIDESGMPKERFSAEFPKEGPSILRIQQVVRGDSAAYFCASSPAVGGIDGELFFGEGSRLTVL.

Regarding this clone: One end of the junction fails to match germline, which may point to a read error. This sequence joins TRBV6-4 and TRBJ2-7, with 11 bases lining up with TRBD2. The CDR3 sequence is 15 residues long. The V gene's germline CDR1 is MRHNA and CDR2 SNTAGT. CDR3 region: CASRPGTSGHYGQYF. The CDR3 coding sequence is TGTGCCAGCAGGCCCGGGACTAGCGGACACTACGGGCAGTACTTC.

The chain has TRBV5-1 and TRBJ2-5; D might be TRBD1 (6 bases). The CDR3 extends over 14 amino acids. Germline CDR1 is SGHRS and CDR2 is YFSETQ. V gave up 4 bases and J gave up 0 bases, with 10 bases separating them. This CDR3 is CASSETGYQETQYF. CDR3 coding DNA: TGCGCCAGCAGCGAAACAGGGTACCAAGAGACCCAGTACTTC.